These 2 T cell receptor beta chains share one sample of origin, sequenced in a study of blood T cell repertoires in COVID-19. Sequencing used immunoSEQ multiplex PCR; TCRdb keeps in-frame clones, though not all of them. The repertoire holds a few hundred thousand clones, with 84% as singletons. Sequences were obtained from PBMCs or T cells enriched from blood (not recorded which). These receptors were taken from a man aged 25-40 years with acute COVID-19.

V gene TRBV2 combines with J gene TRBJ2-1; D is uncertain. The CDR3 length is 15 residues. V was trimmed by 1 base and J by 0 bases, leaving 7 bases between them. Germline-derived CDR1 and CDR2 are SNHLY and FYNNEI. CDR3 in amino acids: CASSEDTSSYNEQFF. The DNA of the CDR3 is TGTGCCAGCAGTGAAGACACCAGCTCCTACAATGAGCAGTTCTTC.

The chain has TRBV9 and TRBJ1-1; D is uncertain. Per the germline V gene, CDR1 is SGDLS and CDR2 is YYNGEE. The CDR3 contains 13 residues. The V gene lost 7 bases and the J gene lost 0 bases, with 10 bases spanning the gap. The CDR3 bases are TGTGCCAGCGCCTGGGAGATGAACACTGAAGCTTTCTTT. Protein: CASAWEMNTEAFF. The variable domain in full, completed from reference TRBV9 and TRBJ1-1, reads DSGVTQTPKHLITATGQRVTLRCSPRSGDLSVYWYQQSLDQGLQFLIQYYNGEERAKGNILERFSAQQFPDLHSELNLSSLELGDSALYFCASAWEMNTEAFFGQGTRLTVV.